This T cell receptor beta chain emerged from a study of identical twins. Study-wide findings and caveats: Without tracking the same donors, conclusions rested on cross-sectional statistical analysis. Twin-shared out-of-frame alpha sequences showed excess low generation probability.

In TCRdb, the 5' RACE reads were re-called with MiXCR into one record per CDR3 protein. The table records a few hundred thousand distinct CDR3 sequences, around 18% of them present only once. A word on this clonotype: Antigen: not known.

CDR1 LGHNA and CDR2 YNFKEQ come from the germline V gene. This CDR3 contains 15 residues. V was trimmed by 0 bases and J by 5 bases, leaving 10 bases between them. This sequence originates from a man aged 45 to 65 in good health. The J gene is TRBJ2-2, the V gene TRBV4-2; D possibly corresponds to TRBD2 (5 bases). The sample was naive T cells sorted from blood. CDR3 nucleotide sequence: TGTGCCAGCAGCCAAGAATGGAGAGGGACCGGGGAGCTGTTTTTT. Its translation is CASSQEWRGTGELFF.